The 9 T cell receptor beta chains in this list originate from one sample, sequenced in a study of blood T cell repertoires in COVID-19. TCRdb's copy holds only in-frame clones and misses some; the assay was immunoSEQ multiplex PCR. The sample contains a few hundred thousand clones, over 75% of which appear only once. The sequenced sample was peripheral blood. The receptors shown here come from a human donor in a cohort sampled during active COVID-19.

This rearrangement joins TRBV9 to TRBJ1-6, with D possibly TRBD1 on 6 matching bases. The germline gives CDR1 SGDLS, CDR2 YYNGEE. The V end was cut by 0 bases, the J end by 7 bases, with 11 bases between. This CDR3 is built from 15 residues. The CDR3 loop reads CASSVERGINSPLHF. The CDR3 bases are TGTGCCAGCAGCGTAGAGAGGGGGATCAATTCACCCCTCCACTTT.

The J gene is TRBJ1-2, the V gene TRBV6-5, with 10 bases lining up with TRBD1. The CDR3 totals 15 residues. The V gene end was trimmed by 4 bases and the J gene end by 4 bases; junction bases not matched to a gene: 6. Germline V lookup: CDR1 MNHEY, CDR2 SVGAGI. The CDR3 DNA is TGTGCCAGCAGTTCCCGGGACAGGGGACTCTATGGCTACACCTTC. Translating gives CASSSRDRGLYGYTF.

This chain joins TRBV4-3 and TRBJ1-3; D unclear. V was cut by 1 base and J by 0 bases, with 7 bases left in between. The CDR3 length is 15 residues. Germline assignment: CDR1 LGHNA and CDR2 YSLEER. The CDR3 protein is CASSQVPSSGNTIYF. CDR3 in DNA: TGCGCCAGCAGCCAAGTCCCCAGCTCTGGAAACACCATATATTTT.

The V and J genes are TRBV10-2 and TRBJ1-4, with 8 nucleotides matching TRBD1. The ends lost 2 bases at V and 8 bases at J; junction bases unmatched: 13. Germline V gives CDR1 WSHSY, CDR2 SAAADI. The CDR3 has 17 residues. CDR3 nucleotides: TGCGCCAGCAGTGAGGCCATATCAGGGGGCGCTGGGGAAAAACTGTTTTTT. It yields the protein CASSEAISGGAGEKLFF.

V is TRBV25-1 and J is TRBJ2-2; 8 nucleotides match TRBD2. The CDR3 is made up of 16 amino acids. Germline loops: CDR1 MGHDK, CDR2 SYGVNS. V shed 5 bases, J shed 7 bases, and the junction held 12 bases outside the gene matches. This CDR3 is CASSTYSGTEVGELFF. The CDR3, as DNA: TGTGCCAGCAGTACCTATAGCGGGACGGAAGTCGGGGAGCTGTTTTTT.

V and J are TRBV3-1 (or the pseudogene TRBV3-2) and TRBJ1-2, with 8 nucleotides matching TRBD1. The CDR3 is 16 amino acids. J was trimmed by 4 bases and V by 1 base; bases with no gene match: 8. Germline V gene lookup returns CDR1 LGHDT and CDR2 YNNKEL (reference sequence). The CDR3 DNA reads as TGTGCCAGCAGCCAAGGAACAGGGGGAGACTTCTATGGCTACACCTTC. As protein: CASSQGTGGDFYGYTF.

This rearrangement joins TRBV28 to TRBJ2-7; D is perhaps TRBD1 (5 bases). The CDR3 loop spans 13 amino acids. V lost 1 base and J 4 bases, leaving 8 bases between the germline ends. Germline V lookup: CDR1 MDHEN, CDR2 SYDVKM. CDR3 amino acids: CASSLYAGYEQYF. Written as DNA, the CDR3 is TGTGCCAGCAGTTTATACGCAGGGTACGAGCAGTACTTC.

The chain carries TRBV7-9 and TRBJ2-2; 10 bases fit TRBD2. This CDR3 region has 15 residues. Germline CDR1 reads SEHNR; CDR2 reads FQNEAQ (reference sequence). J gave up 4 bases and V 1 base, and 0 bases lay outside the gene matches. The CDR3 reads CASSLGLAGTGELFF. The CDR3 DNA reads TGTGCCAGCAGCTTAGGACTAGCGGGCACCGGGGAGCTGTTTTTT. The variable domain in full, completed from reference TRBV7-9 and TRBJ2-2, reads DTGVSQNPRHKITKRGQNVTFRCDPISEHNRLYWYRQTLGQGPEFLTYFQNEAQLEKSRLLSDRFSAERPKGSFSTLEIQRTEQGDSAMYLCASSLGLAGTGELFFGEGSRLTVL.

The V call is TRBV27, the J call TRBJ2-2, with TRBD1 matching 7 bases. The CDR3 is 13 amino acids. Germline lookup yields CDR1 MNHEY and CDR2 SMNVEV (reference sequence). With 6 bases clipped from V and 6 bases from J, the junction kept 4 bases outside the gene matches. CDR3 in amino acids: CASSLQGSGELFF. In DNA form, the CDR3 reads TGTGCCAGCAGCCTACAGGGGTCCGGGGAGCTGTTTTTT.